A selection of T cell receptor beta chains follows, all from one sample in a study of shared clonotypes between healthy human individuals. The repertoire was sequenced with immunoSEQ multiplex PCR; TCRdb's copy has only in-frame clones and lacks some. The table records roughly 1,500,000 clones, 98% of them present only once. The sequenced sample was naive CD4+ T cells sorted from blood. These receptors all come from a man in his thirties or forties in good health. CDR3s include the opening cysteine and the closing phenylalanine or tryptophan. The order of the fields is V gene, J gene, clone size, D gene, CDR3 DNA, CDR3 protein. A D gene is named only where the DNA matches it firmly. Part of the rows lack a size; the others show once, few, many or a class for expanded clones.

V: TRBV10-3
J: TRBJ2-1
size: once
D: TRBD1
DNA: TGTGCCATTCGTTCGGGACAGGGGCACAATGAGCAGTTCTTC
CDR3: CAIRSGQGHNEQFF

V: TRBV7-2
J: TRBJ1-5
size: .
D: TRBD1
DNA: TGTGCCAGCAGCTTAAAGACAGGGATAAGCAATCAGCCCCAGCATTTT
CDR3: CASSLKTGISNQPQHF

V: TRBV6-5
J: TRBJ2-1
size: .
D: .
DNA: TGTGCCAGTAGCGGCCTAGGGGCCCCCTACAATGAGCAGTTCTTC
CDR3: CASSGLGAPYNEQFF

V: TRBV7-8
J: TRBJ2-7
size: .
D: .
DNA: TGTGCCAGCAGCTTATTAGCGGCAGGGGGGATTAGTACCTACGAGCAGTACTTC
CDR3: CASSLLAAGGISTYEQYF

V: TRBV5-1
J: TRBJ2-5
size: .
D: .
DNA: TGCGCCAGCAGCTTCAGGGCTGGAGCAGAGACCCAGTACTTC
CDR3: CASSFRAGAETQYF

V: TRBV5-5
J: TRBJ1-5
size: .
D: .
DNA: TGTGCCAGCAGCCCCGGGACGGCGAATCAGCCCCAGCATTTT
CDR3: CASSPGTANQPQHF

V: TRBV18
J: TRBJ2-7
size: .
D: TRBD1
DNA: TGTGCCAGCTCACTCGGACAGGGGGCTCCCTACGAGCAGTACTTC
CDR3: CASSLGQGAPYEQYF

V: TRBV6-6
J: TRBJ2-2
size: .
D: .
DNA: TGTGCCAGCAGTTACTCGAGGGGTGGGAACACCGGGGAGCTGTTTTTT
CDR3: CASSYSRGGNTGELFF

V: TRBV5-4
J: TRBJ2-7
size: .
D: .
DNA: TGTGCCAGCAGCCGCCGGGAGACCTACGAGCAGTACTTC
CDR3: CASSRRETYEQYF

V: TRBV9
J: TRBJ1-3
size: .
D: .
DNA: TGTGCCAGCAGCTCGGACGGGGACTCTGGAAACACCATATATTTT
CDR3: CASSSDGDSGNTIYF

V: TRBV30
J: TRBJ1-6
size: .
D: .
DNA: TGTGCCTTGGACAGACATAATTCACCCCTCCACTTT
CDR3: CALDRHNSPLHF

V: TRBV5-1
J: TRBJ2-5
size: .
D: .
DNA: TGCGCCAGCAGCCAGACCCCACAGGGCTTCCAAGAGACCCAGTACTTC
CDR3: CASSQTPQGFQETQYF

V: TRBV7-9
J: TRBJ2-1
size: .
D: TRBD2
DNA: TGTGCCAGCAGATTGGCACTAGCGGTCTACAATGAGCAGTTCTTC
CDR3: CASRLALAVYNEQFF

V: TRBV6-6
J: TRBJ2-7
size: .
D: .
DNA: TGTGCCAGCAGTTTCTCGACAGCCTCCTACGAGCAGTACTTC
CDR3: CASSFSTASYEQYF

V: TRBV7-2
J: TRBJ2-7
size: .
D: TRBD2
DNA: TGTGCCAGCAGCTTGGGACCTACTAGCGCGCAGTACTTC
CDR3: CASSLGPTSAQYF

V: TRBV6-1
J: TRBJ2-4
size: .
D: TRBD1
DNA: TGTGCCAGCAGTGGAGGGACAGGCCCATACATTCAGTACTTC
CDR3: CASSGGTGPYIQYF

V: TRBV5-1
J: TRBJ1-1
size: .
D: TRBD1
DNA: TGCGCCAGCAGCCCGGGACAGCAGAACACTGAAGCTTTCTTT
CDR3: CASSPGQQNTEAFF